The T cell receptor (beta chain) under discussion was sequenced for a study of PD-1 blockade in classical Hodgkin lymphoma. Generated by immunoSEQ multiplex PCR, the TCRdb table keeps only in-frame clones and is missing some. The sample carries about 36,000 clones, approximately 69% recorded once. The length of the CDR3 is 17 residues. Notes on this clone: Antigen specificity is unknown.

Findings and limits, study-wide: Relative to healthy donors, newly diagnosed patients reportedly had lower baseline TCR diversity, which was reported as lower still in relapsed/refractory patients.

Each patient's relapse followed autologous stem cell transplantation, and brentuximab vedotin exposure varied. Here the sequenced sample was peripheral blood mononuclear cells (PBMCs), taken before the second cycle of nivolumab. This chain connects TRBV21-1 to TRBJ1-1; the table gives TRBD1 as D, unverified against the DNA. TRBV21-1 is shown as a pseudogene. The sequence was collected from a human donor with classical Hodgkin lymphoma. This CDR3 is CASSTQGSIRGNTEAFF. The CDR3 coding sequence is TGTGCCAGCAGCACGCAGGGGTCGATCAGGGGGAACACTGAAGCTTTCTTT.